Presented here are 27 T cell receptor beta chains from one specimen sequenced in a study of cytomegalovirus exposure and HLA in healthy donors. PCR amplification relied on 60 Vbeta primers (plus 13 Jbeta primers). Measured with immunoSEQ multiplex PCR; TCRdb has only the in-frame clones, and not every one. The sample has fewer than 80,000 clones, about 77% seen once; the top ten hold roughly 5.2%. The specimen sequenced was PBMCs. The receptors stem from a woman aged 30 to 39 in good health and CMV-seronegative.

The chain couples TRBV25-1 to TRBJ2-3; 11 bases map to TRBD2. The CDR3 consists of 15 residues. The ends lost 2 bases at V and 8 bases at J; junction bases unmatched: 6. Germline V gene sequence: CDR1 MGHDK, CDR2 SYGVNS. CDR3 loop: CASSEIGTSGSTQYF. The CDR3 coding sequence is TGTGCCAGCAGTGAAATCGGGACTAGCGGATCTACGCAGTATTTT.

The V gene is TRBV18, the J gene TRBJ2-7; 10 bases are a match to TRBD1. Unmatched junction bases numbered 7, after V lost 4 bases and J lost 4 bases. The CDR3 spans 15 residues. Germline-derived CDR1 and CDR2 are KGHSH and LQKENI. The chain's CDR3 is CASSLRGQGPYEQYV. CDR3 bases: TGTGCCAGCTCACTCCGGGGACAGGGGCCATACGAGCAGTACGTC.

This clone was seen only once. This rearrangement joins TRBV4-1 to TRBJ2-1, with TRBD2 matching over 8 bases. Germline V gene lookup returns CDR1 MGHRA and CDR2 YSYEKL. CDR3 length: 16 residues. The junction had 2 bases not matched to a gene; V was cut back by 1 base and J by 0 bases. In nucleotides, the CDR3 is TGCGCCAGCAGCCAAGGGCTAGCGGGCTCCTACAATGAGCAGTTCTTC. Residues: CASSQGLAGSYNEQFF.

Turning to this clone: This CDR3 is also generated by other DNA sequences in the sample. V usage is TRBV29-1 and J usage is TRBJ2-7; D might be TRBD2 (5 bases). With 4 bases removed from V and 2 bases from J, the gap between germline ends came to 18 bases. The germline CDR1 and CDR2 sequences are SQVTM and ANQGSEA. The CDR3 sequence is 15 residues long. The CDR3 sequence: CSVVLEGETAYEQYF. The CDR3 nucleotides are TGCAGCGTTGTTCTCGAGGGAGAAACAGCCTACGAGCAGTACTTC.

The gene calls are TRBV19 and TRBJ1-5, with D perhaps TRBD1 (5 bases). The CDR3 spans 13 residues. CDR1 is LNHDA and CDR2 is SQIVND in the germline V gene (reference sequence). Trimming shortened V by 3 bases and J by 7 bases, and 10 bases separated the two germline ends. CDR3 residues: CASSIQGRQPQHF. In nucleotides, the CDR3 is TGTGCCAGTAGTATTCAGGGCCGCCAGCCCCAGCATTTT.

This sequence joins TRBV28 and TRBJ2-1; TRBD2 matches 8 bases. Looked up from germline, CDR1 is MDHEN and CDR2 is SYDVKM. V shed 8 bases and J 9 bases; nucleotides not matched to a gene: 15. This CDR3 has 15 amino acids. CDR3 in DNA: TGTGCCAGCGAAGTACGTGAGCGGGAGCCCTGTGAGCAGTTCTTC. Translated, it gives CASEVREREPCEQFF.

This chain uses TRBV6-1 with TRBJ2-5, with 10 nucleotides matching TRBD2. Unmatched junction bases numbered 11, after V lost 2 bases and J lost 5 bases. This CDR3 region has 17 residues. Germline values: CDR1 MNHNS, CDR2 SASEGT. This CDR3 reads CASSEPHRLAGVETQYF. The DNA for the CDR3 is TGTGCCAGCAGTGAACCCCACCGGCTAGCGGGAGTGGAGACCCAGTACTTC.

To note about this clone: Germline is not matched at one junction end, which may reflect a read error. The chain has TRBV19 and TRBJ2-7; TRBD1 might be the D (5 bases). This CDR3 is built from 13 residues. The V gene's germline CDR1 is LNHDA and CDR2 SQIVND (reference sequence). The CDR3 DNA is TGTGCCAGTAGTATCGACTCCCGCGGCAGGGTGGACTTC. Its translation: CASSIDSRGRVDF.

This clone was counted a single time. J is TRBJ2-7 and V is TRBV6-5, with 7 bases that match TRBD2. Germline V gives CDR1 MNHEY, CDR2 SVGAGI. The CDR3 spans 15 residues. With V trimmed by 6 bases and J by 4 bases, 12 bases remained unmatched. CDR3 amino acids: CASRQSGGLVYEQYV. The DNA of the CDR3 is TGTGCCAGCAGACAGTCGGGAGGTCTAGTTTACGAGCAGTACGTC.

This chain links TRBV6-1 with TRBJ2-7; TRBD2 might be the D (6 bases). V dropped 4 bases and J dropped 4 bases, with 17 bases sitting between them. This CDR3 region has 15 residues. The V gene's germline CDR1 is MNHNS and CDR2 SASEGT. CDR3 amino acids: CASSGGGSGDYEQYV. CDR3 DNA sequence: TGTGCCAGCAGTGGGGGCGGTAGCGGAGATTACGAGCAGTACGTC.

This sequence joins TRBV9 and TRBJ1-1; TRBD1 matches 11 bases. The CDR3 is made up of 15 amino acids. Trimming took 0 bases from V and 4 from J; bases not matched to a gene: 2. Germline CDR1 SGDLS, CDR2 YYNGEE. The CDR3 bases are TGTGCCAGCAGCGTAGCCGGGACAGGGGGCACTGAAGCTTTCTTT. This encodes CASSVAGTGGTEAFF. The full variable domain, rest sourced from reference TRBV9 and TRBJ1-1, is DSGVTQTPKHLITATGQRVTLRCSPRSGDLSVYWYQQSLDQGLQFLIQYYNGEERAKGNILERFSAQQFPDLHSELNLSSLELGDSALYFCASSVAGTGGTEAFFGQGTRLTVV.

J is TRBJ1-2 and V is TRBV7-6; 7 positions match TRBD1. The V gene end was trimmed by 1 base and the J gene end by 7 bases; junction bases not matched to a gene: 3. The CDR3 consists of 13 residues. In germline, CDR1 is SGHVS, CDR2 FNYEAQ. CDR3 sequence: CASSLDRGSGYTF. The CDR3, as DNA: TGTGCCAGCAGCTTAGACAGGGGCAGTGGCTACACCTTC.

This chain uses TRBV12-5 with TRBJ2-3; the match to TRBD2 covers 8 bases. The V gene's germline CDR1 is LGHNT and CDR2 FRNRAP. The CDR3 runs to 17 residues. With V trimmed by 2 bases and J by 3 bases, 10 bases remained unmatched. CDR3 nucleotide sequence: TGTGCTAGTGGTTTGCATCTCGACGGGAGGGGGACAGATACGCAGTATTTT. Residues: CASGLHLDGRGTDTQYF. Based on the CDR3 plus reference TRBV12-5 and TRBJ2-3, the full variable domain is DARVTQTPRHKVTEMGQEVTMRCQPILGHNTVFWYRQTMMQGLELLAYFRNRAPLDDSGMPKDRFSAEMPDATLATLKIQPSEPRDSAVYFCASGLHLDGRGTDTQYFGPGTRLTVL.

DNA for the CDR3: TGTGCCAGCAGTCCGGGGACAGGGGGCGATGGCTACACCTTC. Its translation is CASSPGTGGDGYTF. The chain uses TRBV6-5 and TRBJ1-2; 12 bases are shared with TRBD1. The germline V gene encodes CDR1 MNHEY and CDR2 SVGAGI. Losses at the gene ends were 5 bases for V and 6 bases for J; bases not matched to a gene: 4. The CDR3 consists of 14 residues.

A note on this clone: Germline and junction disagree at one end, which may indicate a read error. This chain uses TRBV7-2 with TRBJ1-1; perhaps TRBD1 as D (6 bases). This CDR3 has 14 residues. CDR1 and CDR2 (germline): SGHTA, FQGNSA. CDR3 loop: CANSLGGGNTEAFF. As DNA, the CDR3 is TGTGCCAACAGCTTAGGAGGGGGGAACACTGAAGCTTTCTTT. The variable domain in full, with the rest retrieved from reference TRBV7-2 and TRBJ1-1, is GAGVSQSPSNKVTEKGKDVELRCDPISGHTALYWYRQSLGQGLEFLIYFQGNSAPDKSGLPSDRFSAERTGGSVSTLTIQRTQQEDSAVYLCANSLGGGNTEAFFGQGTRLTVV.

The V and J genes are TRBV29-1 and TRBJ1-1, with 10 nucleotides matching TRBD1. From germline, CDR1 is SQVTM and CDR2 ANQGSEA. The CDR3 extends over 15 amino acids. V lost 4 bases, J lost 0 bases, and 5 bases stayed unmatched. The CDR3 loop reads CSVVGQGIMNTEAFF. The CDR3 DNA reads TGCAGCGTTGTGGGACAGGGGATCATGAACACTGAAGCTTTCTTT.

This clone was found once. This chain uses TRBV28 with TRBJ2-5; TRBD2 matches 12 bases. V gave up 3 bases and J gave up 5 bases; unmatched junction bases: 4. This CDR3 is built from 15 residues. Germline V gene sequence: CDR1 MDHEN, CDR2 SYDVKM. The CDR3, as DNA: TGTGCCAGCAGTTTGGGACTAGCGGGTGGGGAGACCCAGTACTTC. Translation: CASSLGLAGGETQYF.

The chain couples TRBV18 to TRBJ2-1; D is perhaps TRBD2 (5 bases). The V and J ends lost 6 bases and 7 bases respectively, with 16 bases between them. The CDR3 length is 14 residues. From germline, CDR1 is KGHSH and CDR2 LQKENI. As DNA, the CDR3 is TGTGCCAGCTCGCCCGCGACTAACAAAAATGAGCAGTTCTTC. Translated: CASSPATNKNEQFF.

The CDR3 is CASSVATRAGGNYGYTF. The CDR3 DNA sequence: TGTGCCAGCAGCGTAGCTACGAGGGCAGGGGGAAACTATGGCTACACCTTC. This chain uses TRBV9 with TRBJ1-2; 7 bases align to TRBD1. Trimming cost V 0 bases and J 2 bases; bases outside gene matches: 10. This CDR3 has 17 amino acids. Per germline, CDR1 SGDLS and CDR2 YYNGEE. Full variable domain (missing parts from reference TRBV9 and TRBJ1-2): DSGVTQTPKHLITATGQRVTLRCSPRSGDLSVYWYQQSLDQGLQFLIQYYNGEERAKGNILERFSAQQFPDLHSELNLSSLELGDSALYFCASSVATRAGGNYGYTFGSGTRLTVV.

This chain joins TRBV9 and TRBJ1-3; D is uncertain. V was shortened by 4 bases and J by 4 bases, with 12 bases between the two germline ends. This CDR3 has 14 residues. Per the germline V gene, CDR1 is SGDLS and CDR2 is YYNGEE. The CDR3 protein is CASSPGSGGNTIYF. CDR3 nucleotides: TGTGCCAGCAGCCCAGGCTCGGGGGGAAACACCATATATTTT.

The chain carries TRBV7-8 and TRBJ2-5, with D perhaps matching TRBD1 (6 bases). Trimming removed 5 bases at V and 0 bases at J, with 16 bases between. Germline V gives CDR1 SGHVS, CDR2 FQNEAQ. The CDR3 is made up of 16 amino acids. The CDR3 DNA follows: TGTGCCAGCAGCCCAAACCGGGACACAAACCAAGAGACCCAGTACTTC. This encodes CASSPNRDTNQETQYF.

The chain combines TRBV18 with TRBJ1-1, with D unresolved. The CDR3 extends over 14 amino acids. Germline CDR1 reads KGHSH; CDR2 reads LQKENI. V was cut by 4 bases and J by 3 bases, with 12 bases left in between. As DNA, the CDR3 is TGTGCCAGCTCACGAACCGCCGGGGACACTGAAGCTTTCTTT. Protein product: CASSRTAGDTEAFF. Full variable domain (missing parts from reference TRBV18 and TRBJ1-1): NAGVMQNPRHLVRRRGQEARLRCSPMKGHSHVYWYRQLPEEGLKFMVYLQKENIIDESGMPKERFSAEFPKEGPSILRIQQVVRGDSAAYFCASSRTAGDTEAFFGQGTRLTVV.

The chain employs TRBV28 and TRBJ2-7, with TRBD2 matching 7 bases. The CDR3 runs 15 residues. Germline CDR1 and CDR2: MDHEN and SYDVKM. V dropped 5 bases and J dropped 5; count of bases not matched to a gene: 12. The CDR3 protein is CASSPPGLLGDEQYF. CDR3 in DNA: TGTGCCAGCAGTCCCCCGGGACTACTAGGGGACGAGCAGTACTTC.

This clone has just one count. The chain is built from TRBV19 and TRBJ1-1; 8 bases align to TRBD1. With V trimmed by 8 bases and J by 1 base, 9 bases remained unmatched. Germline CDR1 is LNHDA and CDR2 is SQIVND (reference sequence). This CDR3 has 15 residues. CDR3 nucleotides: TGTGCCAGTGTTCCAGGGACAGGCTGGAACACTGAAGCTTTCTTT. Its translation is CASVPGTGWNTEAFF.

This clone was found a few times. The chain is built from TRBV19 and TRBJ2-1, with TRBD2 matching over 10 bases. The CDR3 length is 16 residues. The junction had 12 bases not matched to a gene; V was cut back by 6 bases and J by 7 bases. CDR1 is LNHDA and CDR2 is SQIVND in the germline V gene (reference sequence). CDR3 residues: CASSPLLAGVMNEQFF. As DNA, the CDR3 is TGTGCCAGTAGCCCTCTCCTAGCGGGAGTAATGAATGAGCAGTTCTTC.

The gene calls are TRBV28 and TRBJ1-2, with D unresolved. Per the germline V gene, CDR1 is MDHEN and CDR2 is SYDVKM. The CDR3 sequence is 11 residues long. Deletions cut 4 bases from V and 13 bases from J, with 13 bases between. Written as DNA, the CDR3 is TGTGCCAGCAGTTCGTCCCTCTATGCCACCTTC. It encodes CASSSSLYATF.

For the CDR3, the DNA is TGCGCCAGCAGCCAAGATTGGGGGGGTAGTGACACCGGGGAGCTGTTTTTT. Translating gives CASSQDWGGSDTGELFF. The V gene is TRBV4-3, the J gene TRBJ2-2; 7 bases match TRBD2. CDR3 length: 17 residues. Trimming cost V 0 bases and J 3 bases; bases outside gene matches: 7. The germline V gene has CDR1 LGHNA and CDR2 YSLEER.